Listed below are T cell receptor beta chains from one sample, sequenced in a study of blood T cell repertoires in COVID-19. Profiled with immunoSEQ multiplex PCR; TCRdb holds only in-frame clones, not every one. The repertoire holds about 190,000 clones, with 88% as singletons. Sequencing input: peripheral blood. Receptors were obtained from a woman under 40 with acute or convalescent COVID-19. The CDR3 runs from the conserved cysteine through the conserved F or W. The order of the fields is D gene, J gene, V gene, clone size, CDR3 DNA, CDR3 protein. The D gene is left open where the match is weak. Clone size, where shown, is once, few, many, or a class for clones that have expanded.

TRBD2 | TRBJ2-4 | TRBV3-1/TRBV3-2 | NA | TGTGCCAGCAGCCATGCGGGGGGGGGAAACATTCAGTACTTC | CASSHAGGGNIQYF
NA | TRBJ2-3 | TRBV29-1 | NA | TGCAGCGGAGACAGGACCACAGATACGCAGTATTTT | CSGDRTTDTQYF
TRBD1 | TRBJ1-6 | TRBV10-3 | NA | TGTGCCATCAGAAGACAGGGGGTGGGATCACCCCTCCACTTT | CAIRRQGVGSPLHF
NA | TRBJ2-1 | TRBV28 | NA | TGCGGGAGTAACAATGAGCAGTTCTTC | CGSNNEQFF
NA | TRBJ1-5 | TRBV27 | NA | TGTGCCAGCTCATTTCAGCCCCAGCATTTT | CASSFQPQHF
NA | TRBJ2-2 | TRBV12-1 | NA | TGTGCCAGCAGCGCTAGATATTGGTCCGGGGAGCTGTTTTTT | CASSARYWSGELFF
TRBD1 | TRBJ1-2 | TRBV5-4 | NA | TGTGCCAGCAGCTTGGGGACAGGGTTGAAGGGCTACACCTTC | CASSLGTGLKGYTF
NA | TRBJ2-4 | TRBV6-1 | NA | TGTGCCAGCAGTGACGTAGCCAAAAACATTCAGTACTTC | CASSDVAKNIQYF
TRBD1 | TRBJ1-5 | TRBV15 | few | TGTGCCACCAGCAGAGCCTTCTCAGGGGGCGCGAGACACCAGCCCCAGCATTTT | CATSRAFSGGARHQPQHF
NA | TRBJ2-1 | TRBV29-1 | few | TGCAGCGTTGATCGAGGACTGGTGAGTGCTGAGCAGTTCTTC | CSVDRGLVSAEQFF
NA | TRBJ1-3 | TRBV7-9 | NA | TGTGCCAGCAGCCTCCGGGCAGGGGCCGGAAACACCATATATTTT | CASSLRAGAGNTIYF
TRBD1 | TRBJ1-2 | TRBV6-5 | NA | TGTGCCAGCAGGTATCGGACAGGCCTATATGGCTACACCTTC | CASRYRTGLYGYTF
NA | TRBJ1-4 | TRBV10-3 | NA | TGTGCCATCAGTGAGACCCCTGCAGGGACTGGTGAAAAACTGTTTTTT | CAISETPAGTGEKLFF
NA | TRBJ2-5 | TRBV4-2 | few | TGTGCCAGCAGCCGATCATTACTAGGAGAGACCCAGTACTTC | CASSRSLLGETQYF
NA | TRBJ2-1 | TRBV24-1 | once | TGTGCCAGTCAGCAGGGTTATGGCAATGAGCAGTTCTTC | CASQQGYGNEQFF
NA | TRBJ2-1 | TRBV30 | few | TGTGCCTGGAGTGCCGGCGGCCTAAGCAATGAGCAGTTCTTC | CAWSAGGLSNEQFF
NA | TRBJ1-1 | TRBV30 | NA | TGTGCCTGGGACGACAGCTCAAGGGCTTTCTTT | CAWDDSSRAFF
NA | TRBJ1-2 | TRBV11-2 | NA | TGTGCCAGCAGCTTAGCAGAAAACTATGGCTACACCTTC | CASSLAENYGYTF
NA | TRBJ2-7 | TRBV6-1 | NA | TGTGCCAGCAGTGAACCTCCGGAGCAGTACTTC | CASSEPPEQYF
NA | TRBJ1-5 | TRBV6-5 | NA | TGTGCCAGCAGTCCACGGGGTGATCAGCCCCAGCATTTT | CASSPRGDQPQHF
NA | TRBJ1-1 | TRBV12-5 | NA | TGTGCTAGTGGTACAAATGAAGCTTTCTTT | CASGTNEAFF
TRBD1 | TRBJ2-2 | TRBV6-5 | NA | TGTGCCAGTAGACAGGGGACCCTCGGGGAGCTGTTTTTT | CASRQGTLGELFF
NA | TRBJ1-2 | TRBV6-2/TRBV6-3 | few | TGTGCCAGCAGTTATACGGGGGACTATGGCTACACCTTC | CASSYTGDYGYTF
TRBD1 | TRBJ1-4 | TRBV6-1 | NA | TGTGCCAGCAGTGAAGATTTTGGACAGGGGGGTGGGGAAAAACTGTTTTTT | CASSEDFGQGGGEKLFF
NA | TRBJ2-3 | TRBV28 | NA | TGTGCCAGCAACAGTTTGGGACATGGGGTCAATGCAGATACGCAGTATTTT | CASNSLGHGVNADTQYF
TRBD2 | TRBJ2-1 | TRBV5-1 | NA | TGCGCCAGCAGCTTGGAGCGGGACGCCTACAATGAGCAGTTCTTC | CASSLERDAYNEQFF
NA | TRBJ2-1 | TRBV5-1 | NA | TGCGCCAGCAGCTTGGGGTCCATCACGGGTGAGCAGTTCTTC | CASSLGSITGEQFF
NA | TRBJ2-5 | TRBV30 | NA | TGTGCCTGGAGTCGGCTAGCTCAAGAGACCCAGTACTTC | CAWSRLAQETQYF
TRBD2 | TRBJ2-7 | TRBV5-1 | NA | TGCGCCAGCAGCGGCACGGGGGGAGGTGGCGAGCAGTACTTC | CASSGTGGGGEQYF
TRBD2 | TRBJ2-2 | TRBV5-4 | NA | TGTGCCAGCAGCCTTGAAGCGGGAGCGAACACCGGGGAGCTGTTTTTT | CASSLEAGANTGELFF
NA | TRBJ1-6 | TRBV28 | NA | NA | CASILGQANSPLHF
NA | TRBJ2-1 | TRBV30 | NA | TGTGCCTGGAGTCGTTTTCAGCGGACGAGCTCCTACAATGAGCAGTTCTTC | CAWSRFQRTSSYNEQFF
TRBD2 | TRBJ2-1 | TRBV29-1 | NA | TGCAGCGTTGGGGACTGCCGAGAGCGGGATGGTATGAGGAATGAGCAGTTCTTC | CSVGDCRERDGMRNEQFF
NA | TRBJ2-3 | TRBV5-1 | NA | TGCGCCAGCACTGGGGCACCCAGCACAGATACGCAGTATTTT | CASTGAPSTDTQYF
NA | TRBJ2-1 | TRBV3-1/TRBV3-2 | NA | TGTGCCAGCAGCCGTTCGGGAAACAGGGCCTGGGGCAATGAGCAGTTCTTC | CASSRSGNRAWGNEQFF
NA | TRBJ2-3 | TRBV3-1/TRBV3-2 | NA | TGTGCCAGCAGCCAAGATCTTGTCGATACGCAGTATTTT | CASSQDLVDTQYF
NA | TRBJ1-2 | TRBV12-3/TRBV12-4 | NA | TGTGCCAGCAGTCCGAGGCTCTATGGCTACACCTTC | CASSPRLYGYTF